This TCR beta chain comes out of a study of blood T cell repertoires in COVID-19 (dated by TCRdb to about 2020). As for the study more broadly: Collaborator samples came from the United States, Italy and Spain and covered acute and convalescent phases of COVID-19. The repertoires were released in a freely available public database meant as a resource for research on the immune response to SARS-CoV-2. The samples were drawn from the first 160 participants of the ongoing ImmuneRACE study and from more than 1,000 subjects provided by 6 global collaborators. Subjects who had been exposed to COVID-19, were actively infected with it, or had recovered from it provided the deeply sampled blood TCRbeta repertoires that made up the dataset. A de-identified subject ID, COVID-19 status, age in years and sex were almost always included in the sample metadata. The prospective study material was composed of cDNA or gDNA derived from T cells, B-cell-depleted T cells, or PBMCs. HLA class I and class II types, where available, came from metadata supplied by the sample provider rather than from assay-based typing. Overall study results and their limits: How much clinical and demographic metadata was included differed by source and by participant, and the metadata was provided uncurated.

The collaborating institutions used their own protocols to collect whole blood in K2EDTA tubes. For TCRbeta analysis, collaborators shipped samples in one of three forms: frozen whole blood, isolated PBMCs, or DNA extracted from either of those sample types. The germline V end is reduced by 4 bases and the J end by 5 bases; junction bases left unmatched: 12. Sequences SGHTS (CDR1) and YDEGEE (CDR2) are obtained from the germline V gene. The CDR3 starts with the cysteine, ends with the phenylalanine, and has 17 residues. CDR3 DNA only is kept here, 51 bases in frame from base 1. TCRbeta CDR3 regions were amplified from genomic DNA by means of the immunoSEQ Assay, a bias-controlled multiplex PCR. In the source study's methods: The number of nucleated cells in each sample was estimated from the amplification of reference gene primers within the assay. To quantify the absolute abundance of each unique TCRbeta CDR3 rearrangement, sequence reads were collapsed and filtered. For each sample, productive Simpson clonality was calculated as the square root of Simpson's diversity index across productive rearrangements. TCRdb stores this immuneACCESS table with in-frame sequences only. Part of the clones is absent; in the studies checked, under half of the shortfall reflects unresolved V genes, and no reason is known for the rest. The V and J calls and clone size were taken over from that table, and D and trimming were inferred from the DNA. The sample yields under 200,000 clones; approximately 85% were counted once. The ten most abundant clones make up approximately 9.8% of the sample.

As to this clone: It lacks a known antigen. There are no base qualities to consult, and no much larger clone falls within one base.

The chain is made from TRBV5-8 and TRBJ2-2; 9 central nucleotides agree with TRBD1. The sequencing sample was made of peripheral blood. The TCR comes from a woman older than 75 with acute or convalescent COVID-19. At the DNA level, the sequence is TGTGCCAGCAGCGCGCCGGGACAGGGATATTGGACCGGGGAGCTGTTTTTT. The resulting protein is CASSAPGQGYWTGELFF.